This T cell receptor (beta chain) came from a study of stem cell transplantation in POMP-related autoinflammatory disease. Study information: Before transplant, CD4+ T cells skewed naive and CD8+ proportions were low. Study findings and constraints: In PRAID patients, the number of distinct TRB V-J gene pairings was restricted. In patients with PRAID, every analyzed T-cell subset tended to show lower diversity and higher clonality.

For this clone: The antigen remains unidentified.

PRAID featured immunodeficiency plus autoinflammation. This CDR3 is 13 amino acids long. CDR1 and CDR2 from the germline V gene are SEHNR and FQNEAQ (reference sequence). Trimming cost V 1 base and J 2 bases, with 2 bases left between them. The protocol was immunoSEQ multiplex PCR, while the TCRdb copy is restricted to in-frame clones and leaves out a portion. Of roughly 9,100 clones detected, 91% appear once; the ten largest clones hold around 2.5%. The chain has TRBV7-9 and TRBJ1-4; D call uncertain. The specimen comprised CD8+ T cells from PBMCs, sampled before stem cell transplantation. This clonotype was obtained from a human donor with POMP-related autoinflammation and immune dysregulation (PRAID). The CDR3 DNA is TGTGCCAGCAGCTTAGGGACTAATGAAAAACTGTTTTTT. This gives the protein CASSLGTNEKLFF. The variable domain in full, completed from reference TRBV7-9 and TRBJ1-4, reads DTGVSQNPRHKITKRGQNVTFRCDPISEHNRLYWYRQTLGQGPEFLTYFQNEAQLEKSRLLSDRFSAERPKGSFSTLEIQRTEQGDSAMYLCASSLGTNEKLFFGSGTQLSVL.